Following are 29 T cell receptor beta chains from one sample sequenced in a study of beta chain features in type 1 diabetes. As every portion of the isolated RNA was reverse transcribed, the sequencing read expressed TCRB transcripts. Sequencing was performed with immunoSEQ multiplex PCR; in TCRdb, only in-frame clones are kept and a portion is missing. The sample includes some 230,000 clones, about 9.3% of them seen just once. Source material: naive CD4+ T cells from blood. The source of these receptors is a woman under 30 in good health.

The chain uses TRBV29-1 and TRBJ2-5; maybe TRBD2 (5 bases). CDR1 is SQVTM and CDR2 is ANQGSEA in the germline V gene. Trimming left V 4 bases short and J 7 bases short, with 10 bases between. The CDR3 runs 11 residues. The CDR3 is CSVGGNWTQYF. CDR3 coding DNA: TGCAGCGTTGGAGGGAATTGGACCCAGTACTTC.

This clone was counted between two and nine times. The chain uses TRBV28 and TRBJ1-2; the D gene is possibly TRBD1 (5 bases). There are 14 residues in the CDR3. CDR1 and CDR2 (germline): MDHEN, SYDVKM. V was pared by 4 bases and J by 1 base, with 10 bases between. The CDR3 DNA reads TGTGCCAGCAGTTCGGGGGAGGGTAACTATGGCTACACCTTC. It yields the protein CASSSGEGNYGYTF.

The chain carries TRBV19 and TRBJ2-1; tentatively, D is TRBD1 (6 bases). In germline, CDR1 is LNHDA, CDR2 SQIVND (reference sequence). V gave up 4 bases and J gave up 6 bases, with 13 bases separating them. The CDR3 has 14 amino acids. CDR3: CASSTPGQTNEQFF. The CDR3 DNA is TGTGCCAGTAGTACACCCGGACAGACCAATGAGCAGTTCTTC.

The chain couples TRBV5-6 to TRBJ2-5; 9 nucleotides line up with TRBD1. Germline assignment: CDR1 SGHDT and CDR2 YYEEEE. The CDR3 consists of 16 residues. After removal of 3 bases from V and 5 bases from J, the junction contained 11 bases not matched to a gene. CDR3 nucleotides: TGTGCCAGCAGCTCGATGGACAGGGGTAATGTGGAGACCCAGTACTTC. Translated, it gives CASSSMDRGNVETQYF.

The chain couples TRBV19 to TRBJ2-7; 11 bases are shared with TRBD1. The CDR3 contains 16 residues. V gave up 6 bases and J gave up 5 bases; unmatched junction bases: 12. Germline V lookup: CDR1 LNHDA, CDR2 SQIVND (reference sequence). The CDR3 loop reads CASSLYSGTGGNEQYF. CDR3 bases: TGTGCCAGTAGCCTCTATTCCGGGACAGGGGGTAACGAGCAGTACTTC.

This chain links TRBV6-1 with TRBJ2-3; 8 bases match TRBD1. Germline V gives CDR1 MNHNS, CDR2 SASEGT. The J segment lost 7 bases and the V segment lost 7 bases, leaving 4 bases of the junction unmatched. The CDR3 has 12 residues. The CDR3 DNA reads as TGTGCCAGCAAGGACAGGGACTATACGCAGTATTTT. Translated, it gives CASKDRDYTQYF.

This clone was counted only a few times. The chain joins TRBV29-1 to TRBJ2-3, with 10 positions matching TRBD1. J gave up 2 bases and V 5 bases, and 1 base lay outside the gene matches. The germline gives CDR1 SQVTM, CDR2 ANQGSEA. The CDR3 covers 13 residues. CDR3 DNA sequence: TGCAGCGTTCGACAGGGGGCCACAGATACGCAGTATTTT. It is translated as CSVRQGATDTQYF.

This clone turned up a few times. V gene TRBV7-9 combines with J gene TRBJ2-3; D call uncertain. This CDR3 comprises 11 residues. CDR1 is SEHNR and CDR2 is FQNEAQ in the germline V gene (reference sequence). Trimming took 2 bases from V and 6 from J, leaving 3 bases between them. CDR3 region: CASSLPDTQYF. The CDR3 DNA is TGTGCCAGCAGCTTACCGGATACGCAGTATTTT.

This chain joins TRBV6-4 and TRBJ2-1, with TRBD2 matching 12 bases. CDR1 and CDR2 from the germline V gene are MRHNA and SNTAGT. This CDR3 has 15 amino acids. Trimming removed 1 base from V and 8 bases from J; junction bases left unmatched: 3. CDR3 DNA sequence: TGTGCCAGCAGTGACTTAACTAGCGGGAGGTATGAGCAGTTCTTC. It codes for CASSDLTSGRYEQFF.

This clone came up a few times. This chain uses TRBV5-1 with TRBJ2-7, with 7 bases fitting TRBD1. CDR3 length: 14 residues. The V gene's germline CDR1 is SGHRS and CDR2 YFSETQ. J lost 3 bases, V lost 7 bases, and 10 bases had no gene match. The CDR3 reads CASLPVAGGYEQYF. In DNA form, the CDR3 reads TGCGCCAGCCTACCGGTGGCAGGGGGCTACGAGCAGTACTTC. The entire variable domain, with the rest obtained from reference TRBV5-1 and TRBJ2-7, is as follows: KAGVTQTPRYLIKTRGQQVTLSCSPISGHRSVSWYQQTPGQGLQFLFEYFSETQRNKGNFPGRFSGRQFSNSRSEMNVSTLELGDSALYLCASLPVAGGYEQYFGPGTRLTVT.

This clone was detected a few times. This chain joins TRBV6-1 and TRBJ2-7; 11 bases match TRBD1. Germline V lookup: CDR1 MNHNS, CDR2 SASEGT. The CDR3 sequence is 14 residues long. Losses at the gene ends were 3 bases for V and 3 bases for J; bases not matched to a gene: 1. CDR3: CASSEDRGHYEQYF. The DNA for the CDR3 is TGTGCCAGCAGTGAGGACAGGGGGCACTACGAGCAGTACTTC.

The table lists this clone with a few counts. The CDR3 loop is CASSGLAGVGGELFF. The CDR3 DNA reads as TGCGCCTCCTCGGGACTAGCGGGAGTTGGCGGGGAGCTGTTTTTT. The chain is built from TRBV4-1 and TRBJ2-2, with TRBD2 matching over 14 bases. This CDR3 is built from 15 residues. The V gene's germline CDR1 is MGHRA and CDR2 YSYEKL. V shed 11 bases and J 7 bases; nucleotides not matched to a gene: 9.

The sample holds a few counts of this clone. The genes are TRBV29-1 and TRBJ1-1; weak D call: TRBD1 (6 bases). Germline CDR1 SQVTM, CDR2 ANQGSEA. V dropped 7 bases and J dropped 3 bases, with 18 bases sitting between them. This CDR3 contains 14 residues. The DNA for the CDR3 is TGCAGCGCGAGCATTGGACAGTCGGACACTGAAGCTTTCTTT. This gives the protein CSASIGQSDTEAFF.

This clone was picked up many times. The chain joins TRBV7-9 to TRBJ1-1, with D uncertain. V dropped 1 base and J dropped 10 bases, with 7 bases sitting between them. CDR3 size: 11 residues. The germline CDR1 and CDR2 sequences are SEHNR and FQNEAQ (reference sequence). CDR3 in amino acids: CASSLDGVAFF. The DNA of the CDR3 is TGTGCCAGCAGCTTAGATGGAGTAGCTTTCTTT.

This clone was picked up a small number of times. V usage is TRBV7-9 and J usage is TRBJ1-2, with 9 bases matching TRBD1. V lost 5 bases and J lost 4; bases outside the gene matches: 11. The CDR3 has 16 amino acids. CDR1 is SEHNR, CDR2 FQNEAQ, per germline (reference sequence). CDR3 sequence reads: CASSPPDRGLGYGYTF. CDR3 DNA: TGTGCCAGCAGCCCGCCGGACAGGGGCTTAGGCTATGGCTACACCTTC.

The CDR3 DNA is TGTGCCAGCAGTCGAAGGGGGCCAAACCAGCCCCAGCATTTT. This sequence encodes CASSRRGPNQPQHF. This chain joins TRBV7-9 and TRBJ1-5; 7 bases are a match to TRBD1. Germline V gives CDR1 SEHNR, CDR2 FQNEAQ (reference sequence). Trimming removed 6 bases from V and 7 bases from J; junction bases left unmatched: 9. The CDR3 extends over 14 amino acids.

A word on this clone: The sample holds other DNA sequences that translate to the same CDR3. The V and J genes are TRBV5-1 and TRBJ2-7, with TRBD1 matching 8 bases. This CDR3 region has 14 residues. Per germline, CDR1 SGHRS and CDR2 YFSETQ. The ends lost 2 bases at V and 2 bases at J; junction bases unmatched: 3. CDR3 sequence: CASSFGQGTYEQYF. The CDR3 DNA reads TGCGCCAGCAGCTTTGGACAGGGCACCTACGAGCAGTACTTC.

This clone was counted between two and nine times. Other nucleotide sequences from this sample produce the same CDR3. V usage is TRBV25-1 and J usage is TRBJ1-2, with TRBD1 matching 9 bases. This CDR3 is built from 13 residues. The ends lost 6 bases at V and 7 bases at J; junction bases unmatched: 6. The germline CDR1 and CDR2 sequences are MGHDK and SYGVNS. The CDR3, as DNA: TGTGCCAGCAGCTGGACAGGGGTGGGTGGCTACACCTTC. Translation: CASSWTGVGGYTF.

This clone was counted only a few times. The chain carries TRBV30 and TRBJ1-1, with D possibly TRBD1 on 5 matching bases. This CDR3 has 15 residues. The germline gives CDR1 GTSNPN, CDR2 SVGIG (reference sequence). V lost 0 bases to trimming and J lost 0 bases, with 11 bases between them. DNA for the CDR3: TGTGCCTGGAGTGTACGTTGGGGCCTGAACACTGAAGCTTTCTTT. It specifies CAWSVRWGLNTEAFF.

This clone was recorded a few times. Written as DNA, the CDR3 is TGTGCCAGCAGTTACTCAATGAGATCCGGCTCCTACGAGCAGTACTTC. This encodes CASSYSMRSGSYEQYF. The rearrangement joins TRBV6-5 to TRBJ2-7; D not resolved. The CDR3 loop spans 16 amino acids. The V end lost 0 bases, the J end lost 0 bases, and 12 bases lay between the germline ends. CDR1 is MNHEY and CDR2 is SVGAGI in the germline V gene.

This clone has more than one count but fewer than ten. The V call is TRBV12-5, the J call TRBJ2-4; D might be TRBD1 (7 bases). Between the trimmed V and J ends, which lost 5 bases and 8 bases, there was a span of 19 bases. The CDR3 has 15 amino acids. Germline CDR1 LGHNT, CDR2 FRNRAP. CDR3 sequence: CASGRNLGRGDIQYF. As DNA, the CDR3 is TGTGCTAGTGGTCGAAACTTGGGCAGGGGGGACATTCAGTACTTC.

This clone has more than one count but fewer than ten. V gene TRBV6-5 combines with J gene TRBJ2-7; perhaps TRBD2 as D (6 bases). CDR3 length equals 14 residues. Germline-derived CDR1 and CDR2 are MNHEY and SVGAGI. V was cut by 8 bases and J by 2 bases, with 16 bases left in between. This chain's CDR3 is CASSLSGMAYEQYF. The CDR3 region has the DNA TGTGCCAGCTCCCTTAGCGGTATGGCCTACGAGCAGTACTTC.

V is TRBV5-4 and J is TRBJ1-1, with D maybe TRBD1 (5 bases). Trimming removed 6 bases at V and 0 bases at J, with 9 bases between. CDR1 SGHNT and CDR2 YYREEE come from the germline V gene (reference sequence). This CDR3 has 13 amino acids. In DNA form, the CDR3 reads TGTGCCAGCACCCGACAGCTGAACACTGAAGCTTTCTTT. Translation gives CASTRQLNTEAFF.

This chain joins TRBV7-8 and TRBJ2-1; D might be TRBD2 (7 bases). Germline CDR1 reads SGHVS; CDR2 reads FQNEAQ. The CDR3 is made up of 16 amino acids. The V gene lost 5 bases and the J gene lost 4 bases, with 18 bases spanning the gap. The CDR3 is CASSPSRGASYNEQFF. The CDR3, as DNA: TGTGCCAGCAGCCCCAGTCGGGGGGCGAGTTACAATGAGCAGTTCTTC.

This clone was recorded many times. V usage is TRBV15 and J usage is TRBJ2-1, with a possible D match to TRBD1 (5 bases). With 5 bases removed from V and 6 bases from J, the gap between germline ends came to 11 bases. Germline loops: CDR1 LNHNV, CDR2 YYDKDF (reference sequence). CDR3 length equals 13 residues. The CDR3 DNA reads TGTGCCACCAGCTGGCAGGGCGGCAATGAGCAGTTCTTC. Encoded protein: CATSWQGGNEQFF.

The chain is built from TRBV18 and TRBJ2-1, with D possibly matching TRBD2 (5 bases). The CDR3 contains 15 residues. CDR1 is KGHSH, CDR2 LQKENI, per germline. The V end lost 4 bases, the J end lost 8 bases, and 18 bases lay between the germline ends. As DNA, the CDR3 is TGTGCCAGCTCACAATCTTCGGGGTCAGCGGATGAGCAGTTCTTC. It specifies CASSQSSGSADEQFF.

This clone was counted a few times. At the DNA level, this CDR3 is encoded by other sequences in the same sample as well. The CDR3 spells CASSPLGQVNTEAFF. In nucleotides, the CDR3 is TGTGCCAGCTCACCATTAGGACAAGTGAACACTGAAGCTTTCTTT. The chain links TRBV18 to TRBJ1-1; D possibly corresponds to TRBD1 (5 bases). The CDR3 loop spans 15 amino acids. The germline V gene has CDR1 KGHSH and CDR2 LQKENI. With 2 bases removed from V and 0 bases from J, the gap between germline ends came to 10 bases.

The chain links TRBV28 to TRBJ1-5; 8 nucleotides match TRBD1. V shed 8 bases and J 6 bases; nucleotides not matched to a gene: 9. CDR3 length equals 14 residues. Looked up from germline, CDR1 is MDHEN and CDR2 is SYDVKM. CDR3 residues: CASDRQGAGQPQHF. In nucleotides, the CDR3 is TGTGCCAGCGACAGGCAGGGGGCTGGTCAGCCCCAGCATTTT. Full variable domain (missing parts from reference TRBV28 and TRBJ1-5): DVKVTQSSRYLVKRTGEKVFLECVQDMDHENMFWYRQDPGLGLRLIYFSYDVKMKEKGDIPEGYSVSREKKERFSLILESASTNQTSMYLCASDRQGAGQPQHFGDGTRLSIL.

This clone was counted only a few times. The rearrangement joins TRBV6-6 to TRBJ1-1; TRBD1 matches 12 bases. Germline CDR1 and CDR2: MNHNY and SVGAGI (reference sequence). The CDR3 totals 14 residues. V dropped 2 bases and J dropped 11; count of bases not matched to a gene: 6. The CDR3 protein is CASSYRDRGPGAFF. The CDR3, as DNA: TGTGCCAGCAGTTACCGGGACAGGGGGCCGGGGGCTTTCTTT.